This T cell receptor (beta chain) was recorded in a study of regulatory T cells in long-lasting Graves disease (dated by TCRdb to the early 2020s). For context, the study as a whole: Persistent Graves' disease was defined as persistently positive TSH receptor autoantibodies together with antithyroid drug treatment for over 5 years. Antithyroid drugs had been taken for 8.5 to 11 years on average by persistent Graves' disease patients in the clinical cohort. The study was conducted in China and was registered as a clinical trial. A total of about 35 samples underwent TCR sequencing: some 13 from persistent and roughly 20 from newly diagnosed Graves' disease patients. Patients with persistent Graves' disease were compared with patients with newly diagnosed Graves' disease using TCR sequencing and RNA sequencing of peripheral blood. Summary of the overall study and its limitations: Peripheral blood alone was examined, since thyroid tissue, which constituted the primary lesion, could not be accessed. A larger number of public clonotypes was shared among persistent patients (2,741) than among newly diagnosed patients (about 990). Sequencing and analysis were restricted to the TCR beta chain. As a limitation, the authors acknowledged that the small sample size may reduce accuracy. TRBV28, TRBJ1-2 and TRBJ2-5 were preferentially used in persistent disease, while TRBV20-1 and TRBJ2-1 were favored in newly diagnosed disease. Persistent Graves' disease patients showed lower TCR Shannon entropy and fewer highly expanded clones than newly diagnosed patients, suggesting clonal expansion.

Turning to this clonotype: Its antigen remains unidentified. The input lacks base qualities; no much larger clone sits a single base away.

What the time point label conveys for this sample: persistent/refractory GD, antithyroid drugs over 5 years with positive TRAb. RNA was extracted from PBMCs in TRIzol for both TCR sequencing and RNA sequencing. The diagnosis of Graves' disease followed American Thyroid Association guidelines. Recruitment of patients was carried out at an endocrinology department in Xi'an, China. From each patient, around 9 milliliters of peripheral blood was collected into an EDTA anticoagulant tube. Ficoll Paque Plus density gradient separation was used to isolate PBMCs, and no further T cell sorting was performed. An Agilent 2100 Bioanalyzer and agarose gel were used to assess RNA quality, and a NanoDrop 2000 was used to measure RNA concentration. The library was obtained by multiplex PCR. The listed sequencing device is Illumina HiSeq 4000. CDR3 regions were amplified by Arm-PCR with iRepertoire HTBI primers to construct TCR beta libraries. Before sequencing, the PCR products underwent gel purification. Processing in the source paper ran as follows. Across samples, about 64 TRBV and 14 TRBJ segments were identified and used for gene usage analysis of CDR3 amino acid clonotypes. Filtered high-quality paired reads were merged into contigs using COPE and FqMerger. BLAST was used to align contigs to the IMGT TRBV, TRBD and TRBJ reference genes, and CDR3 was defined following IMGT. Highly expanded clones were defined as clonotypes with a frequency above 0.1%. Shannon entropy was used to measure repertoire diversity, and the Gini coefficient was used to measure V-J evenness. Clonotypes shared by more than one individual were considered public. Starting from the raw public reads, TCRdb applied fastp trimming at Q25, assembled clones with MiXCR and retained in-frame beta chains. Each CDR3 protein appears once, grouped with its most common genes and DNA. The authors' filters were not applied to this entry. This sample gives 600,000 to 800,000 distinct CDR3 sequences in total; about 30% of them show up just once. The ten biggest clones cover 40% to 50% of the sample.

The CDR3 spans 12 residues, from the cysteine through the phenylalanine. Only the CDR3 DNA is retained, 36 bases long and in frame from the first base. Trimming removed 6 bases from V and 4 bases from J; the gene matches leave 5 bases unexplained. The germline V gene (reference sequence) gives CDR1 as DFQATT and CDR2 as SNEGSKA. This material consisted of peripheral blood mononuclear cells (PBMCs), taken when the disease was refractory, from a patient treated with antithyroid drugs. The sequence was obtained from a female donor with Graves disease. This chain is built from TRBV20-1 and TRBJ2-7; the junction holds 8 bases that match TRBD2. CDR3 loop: CSAPSGGYEQYF. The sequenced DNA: TGCAGTGCCCCGAGCGGGGGTTACGAGCAGTACTTC.